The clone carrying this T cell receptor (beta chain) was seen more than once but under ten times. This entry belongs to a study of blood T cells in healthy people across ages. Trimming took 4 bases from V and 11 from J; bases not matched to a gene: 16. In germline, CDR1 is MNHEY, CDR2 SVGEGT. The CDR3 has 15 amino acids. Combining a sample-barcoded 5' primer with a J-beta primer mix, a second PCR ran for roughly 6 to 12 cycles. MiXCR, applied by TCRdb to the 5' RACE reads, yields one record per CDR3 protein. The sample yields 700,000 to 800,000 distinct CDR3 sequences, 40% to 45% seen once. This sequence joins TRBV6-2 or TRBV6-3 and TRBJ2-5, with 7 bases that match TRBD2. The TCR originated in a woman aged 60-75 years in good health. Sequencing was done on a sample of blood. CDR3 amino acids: CASSSLGDYNNEQYF. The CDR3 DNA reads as TGTGCCAGCAGTTCCCTCGGGGACTACAACAATGAGCAGTACTTC.